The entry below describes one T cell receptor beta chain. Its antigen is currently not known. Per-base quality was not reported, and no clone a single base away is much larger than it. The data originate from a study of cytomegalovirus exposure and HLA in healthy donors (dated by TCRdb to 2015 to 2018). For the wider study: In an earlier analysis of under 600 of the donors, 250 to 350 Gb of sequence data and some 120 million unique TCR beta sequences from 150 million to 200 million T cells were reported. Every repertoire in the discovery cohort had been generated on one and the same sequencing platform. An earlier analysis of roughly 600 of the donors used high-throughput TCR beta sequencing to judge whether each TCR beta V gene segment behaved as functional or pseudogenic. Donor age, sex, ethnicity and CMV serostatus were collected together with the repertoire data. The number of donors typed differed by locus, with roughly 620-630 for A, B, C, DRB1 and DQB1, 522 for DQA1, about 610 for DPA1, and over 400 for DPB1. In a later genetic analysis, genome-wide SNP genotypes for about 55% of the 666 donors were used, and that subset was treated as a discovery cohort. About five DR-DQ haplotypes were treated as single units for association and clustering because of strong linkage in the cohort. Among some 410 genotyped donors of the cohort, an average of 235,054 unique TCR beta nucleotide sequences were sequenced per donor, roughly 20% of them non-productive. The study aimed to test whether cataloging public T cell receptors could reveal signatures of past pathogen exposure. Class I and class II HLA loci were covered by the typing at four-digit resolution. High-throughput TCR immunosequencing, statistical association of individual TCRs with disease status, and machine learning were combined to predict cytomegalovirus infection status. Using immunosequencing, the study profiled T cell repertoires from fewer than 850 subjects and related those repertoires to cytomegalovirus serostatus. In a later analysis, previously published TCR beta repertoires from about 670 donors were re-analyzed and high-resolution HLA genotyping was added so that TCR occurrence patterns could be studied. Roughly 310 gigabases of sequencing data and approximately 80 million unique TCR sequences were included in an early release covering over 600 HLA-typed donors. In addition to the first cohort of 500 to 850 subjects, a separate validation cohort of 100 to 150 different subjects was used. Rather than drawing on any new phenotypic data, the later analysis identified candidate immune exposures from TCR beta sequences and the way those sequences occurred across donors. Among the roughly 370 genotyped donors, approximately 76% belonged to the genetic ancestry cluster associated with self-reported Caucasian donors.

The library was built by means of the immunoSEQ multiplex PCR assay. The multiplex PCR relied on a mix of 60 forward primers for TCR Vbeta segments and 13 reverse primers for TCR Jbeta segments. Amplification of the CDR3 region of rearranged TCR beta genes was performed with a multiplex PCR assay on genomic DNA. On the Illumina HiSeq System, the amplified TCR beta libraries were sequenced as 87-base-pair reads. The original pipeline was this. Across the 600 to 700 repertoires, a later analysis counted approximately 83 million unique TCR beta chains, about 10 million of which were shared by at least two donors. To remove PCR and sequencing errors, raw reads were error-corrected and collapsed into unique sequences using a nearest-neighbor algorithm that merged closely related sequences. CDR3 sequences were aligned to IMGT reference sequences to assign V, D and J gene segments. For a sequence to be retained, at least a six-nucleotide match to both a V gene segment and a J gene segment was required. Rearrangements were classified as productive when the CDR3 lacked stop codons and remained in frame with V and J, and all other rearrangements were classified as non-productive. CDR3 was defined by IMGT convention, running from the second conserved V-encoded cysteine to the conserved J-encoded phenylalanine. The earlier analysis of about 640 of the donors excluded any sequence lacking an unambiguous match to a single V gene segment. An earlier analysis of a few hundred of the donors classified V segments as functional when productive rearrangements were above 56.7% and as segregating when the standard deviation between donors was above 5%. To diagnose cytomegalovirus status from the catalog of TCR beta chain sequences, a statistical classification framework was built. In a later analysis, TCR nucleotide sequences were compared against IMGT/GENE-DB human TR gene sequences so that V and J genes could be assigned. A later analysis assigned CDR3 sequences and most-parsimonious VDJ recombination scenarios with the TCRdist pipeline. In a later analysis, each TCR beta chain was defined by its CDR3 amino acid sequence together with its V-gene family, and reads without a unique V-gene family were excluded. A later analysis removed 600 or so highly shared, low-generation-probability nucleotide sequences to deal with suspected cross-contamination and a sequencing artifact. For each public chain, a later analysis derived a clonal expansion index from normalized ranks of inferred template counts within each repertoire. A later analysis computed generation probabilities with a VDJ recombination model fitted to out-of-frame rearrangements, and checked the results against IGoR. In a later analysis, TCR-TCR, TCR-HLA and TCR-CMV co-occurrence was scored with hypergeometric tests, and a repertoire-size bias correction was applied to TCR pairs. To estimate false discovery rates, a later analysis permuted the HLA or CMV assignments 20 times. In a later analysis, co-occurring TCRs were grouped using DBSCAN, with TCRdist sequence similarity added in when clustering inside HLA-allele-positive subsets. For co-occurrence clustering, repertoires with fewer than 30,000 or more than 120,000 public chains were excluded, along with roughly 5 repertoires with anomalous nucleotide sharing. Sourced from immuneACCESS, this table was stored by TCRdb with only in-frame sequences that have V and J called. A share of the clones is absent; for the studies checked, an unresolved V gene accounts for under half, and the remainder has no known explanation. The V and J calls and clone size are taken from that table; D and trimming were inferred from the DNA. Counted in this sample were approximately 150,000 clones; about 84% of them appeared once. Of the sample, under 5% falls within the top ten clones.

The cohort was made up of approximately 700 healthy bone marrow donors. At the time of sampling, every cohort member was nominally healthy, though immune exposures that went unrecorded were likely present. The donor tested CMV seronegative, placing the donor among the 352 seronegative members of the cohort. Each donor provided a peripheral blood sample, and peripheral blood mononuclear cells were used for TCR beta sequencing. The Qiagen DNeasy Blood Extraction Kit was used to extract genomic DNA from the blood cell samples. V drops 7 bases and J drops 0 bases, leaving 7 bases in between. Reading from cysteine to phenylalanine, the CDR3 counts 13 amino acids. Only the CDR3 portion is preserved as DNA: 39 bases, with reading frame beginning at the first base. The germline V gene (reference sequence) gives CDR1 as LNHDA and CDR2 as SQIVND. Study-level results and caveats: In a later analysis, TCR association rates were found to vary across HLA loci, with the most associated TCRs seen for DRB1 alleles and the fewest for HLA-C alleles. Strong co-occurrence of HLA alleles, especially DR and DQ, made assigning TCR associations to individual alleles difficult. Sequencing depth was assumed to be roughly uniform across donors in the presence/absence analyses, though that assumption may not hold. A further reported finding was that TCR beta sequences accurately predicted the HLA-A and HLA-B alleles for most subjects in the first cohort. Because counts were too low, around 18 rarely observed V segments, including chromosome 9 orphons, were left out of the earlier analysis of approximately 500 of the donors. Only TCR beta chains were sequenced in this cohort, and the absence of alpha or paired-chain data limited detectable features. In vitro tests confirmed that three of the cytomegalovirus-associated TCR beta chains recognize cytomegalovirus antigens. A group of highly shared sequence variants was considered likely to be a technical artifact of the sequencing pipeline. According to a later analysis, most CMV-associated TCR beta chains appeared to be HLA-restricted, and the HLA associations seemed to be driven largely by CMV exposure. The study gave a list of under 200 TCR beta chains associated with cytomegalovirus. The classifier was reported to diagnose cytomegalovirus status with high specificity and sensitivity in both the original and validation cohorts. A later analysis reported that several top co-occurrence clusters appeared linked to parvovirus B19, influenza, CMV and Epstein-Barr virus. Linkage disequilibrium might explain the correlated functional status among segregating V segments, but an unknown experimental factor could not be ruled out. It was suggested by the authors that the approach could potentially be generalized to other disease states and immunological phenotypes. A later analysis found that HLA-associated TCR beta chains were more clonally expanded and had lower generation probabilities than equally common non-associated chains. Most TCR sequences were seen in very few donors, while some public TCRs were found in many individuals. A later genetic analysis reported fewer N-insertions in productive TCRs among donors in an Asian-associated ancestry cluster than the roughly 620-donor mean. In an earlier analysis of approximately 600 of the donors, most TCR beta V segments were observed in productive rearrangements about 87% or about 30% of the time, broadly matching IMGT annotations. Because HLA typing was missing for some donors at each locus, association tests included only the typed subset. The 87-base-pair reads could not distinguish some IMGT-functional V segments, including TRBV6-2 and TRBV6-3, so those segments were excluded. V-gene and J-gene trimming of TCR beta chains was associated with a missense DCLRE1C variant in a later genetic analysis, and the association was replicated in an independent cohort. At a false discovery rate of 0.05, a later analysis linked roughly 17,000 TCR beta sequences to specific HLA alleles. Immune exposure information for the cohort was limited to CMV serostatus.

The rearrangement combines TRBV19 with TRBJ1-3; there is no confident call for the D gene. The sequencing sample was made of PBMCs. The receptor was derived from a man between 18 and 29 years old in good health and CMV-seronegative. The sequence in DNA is TGTGCCAGTACTTTAGCCTCTGGAAACACCATATATTTT. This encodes CASTLASGNTIYF.